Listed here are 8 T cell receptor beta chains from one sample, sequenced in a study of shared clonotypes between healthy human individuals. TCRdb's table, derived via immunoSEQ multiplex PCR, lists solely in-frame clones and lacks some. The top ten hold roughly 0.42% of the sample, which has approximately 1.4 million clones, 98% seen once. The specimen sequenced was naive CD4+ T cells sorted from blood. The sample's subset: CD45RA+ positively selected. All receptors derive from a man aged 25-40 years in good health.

DNA of the CDR3: TGTGCCATCAGTGAGTCAGGTCGTGGGAGGGTTCAAGAGACCCAGTACTTC. Translating gives CAISESGRGRVQETQYF. The V and J genes are TRBV10-3 and TRBJ2-5; 7 nucleotides line up with TRBD2. In germline, CDR1 is ENHRY, CDR2 SYGVKD. J lost 2 bases, V lost 0 bases, and 9 bases had no gene match. The CDR3 spans 17 residues.

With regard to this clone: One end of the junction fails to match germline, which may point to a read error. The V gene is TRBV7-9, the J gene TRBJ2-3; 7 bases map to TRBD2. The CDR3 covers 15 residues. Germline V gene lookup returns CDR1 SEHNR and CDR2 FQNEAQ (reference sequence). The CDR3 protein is CASSLAAPGTDTQYF. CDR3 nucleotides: TGTGCCAGCAGCCTAGCGGCCCCGGGCACAGATACGCAGTATTTT.

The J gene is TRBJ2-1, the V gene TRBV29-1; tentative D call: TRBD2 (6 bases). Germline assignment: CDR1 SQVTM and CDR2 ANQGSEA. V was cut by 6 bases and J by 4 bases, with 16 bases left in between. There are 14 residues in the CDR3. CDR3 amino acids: CSVRGSGLYNEQFF. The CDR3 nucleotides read TGCAGCGTCAGAGGTAGCGGTCTATACAATGAGCAGTTCTTC.

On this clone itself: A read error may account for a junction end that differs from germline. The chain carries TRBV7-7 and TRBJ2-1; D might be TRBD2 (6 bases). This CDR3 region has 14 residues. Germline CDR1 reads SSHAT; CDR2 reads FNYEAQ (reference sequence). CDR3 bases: TGTGCTAGCAGCTTAGATAGCGGTTACAATGAGCAGTTCTTC. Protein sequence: CASSLDSGYNEQFF.

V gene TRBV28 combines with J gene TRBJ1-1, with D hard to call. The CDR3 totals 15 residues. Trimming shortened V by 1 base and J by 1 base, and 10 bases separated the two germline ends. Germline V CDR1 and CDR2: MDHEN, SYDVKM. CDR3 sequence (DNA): TGTGCCAGCAGTTTATCTGTGGCGGGGAACACTGAAGCTTTCTTT. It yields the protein CASSLSVAGNTEAFF.

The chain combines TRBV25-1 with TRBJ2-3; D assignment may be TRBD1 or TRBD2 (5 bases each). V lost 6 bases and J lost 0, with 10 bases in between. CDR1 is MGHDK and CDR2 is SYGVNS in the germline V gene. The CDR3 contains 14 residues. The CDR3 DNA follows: TGTGCCAGCAGGGGGGACGGAAGCACAGATACGCAGTATTTT. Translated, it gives CASRGDGSTDTQYF. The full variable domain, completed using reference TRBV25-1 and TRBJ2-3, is EADIYQTPRYLVIGTGKKITLECSQTMGHDKMYWYQQDPGMELHLIHYSYGVNSTEKGDLSSESTVSRIRTEHFPLTLESARPSHTSQYLCASRGDGSTDTQYFGPGTRLTVL.

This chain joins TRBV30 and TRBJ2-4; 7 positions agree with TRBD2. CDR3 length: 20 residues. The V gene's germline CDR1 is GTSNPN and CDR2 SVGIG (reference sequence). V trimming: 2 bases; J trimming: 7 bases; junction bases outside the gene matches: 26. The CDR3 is CAWSSPLLSSPGKGGNIQYF. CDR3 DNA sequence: TGTGCCTGGAGTTCCCCCTTACTAAGCAGCCCCGGAAAGGGAGGGAACATTCAGTACTTC.

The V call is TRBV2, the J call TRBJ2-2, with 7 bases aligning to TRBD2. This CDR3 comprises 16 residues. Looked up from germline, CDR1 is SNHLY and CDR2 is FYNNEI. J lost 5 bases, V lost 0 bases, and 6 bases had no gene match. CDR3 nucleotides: TGTGCCAGCAGTGAAGCTCCCTTGGGGGGGACCGGGGAGCTGTTTTTT. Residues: CASSEAPLGGTGELFF. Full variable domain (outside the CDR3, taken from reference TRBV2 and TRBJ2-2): EPEVTQTPSHQVTQMGQEVILRCVPISNHLYFYWYRQILGQKVEFLVSFYNNEISEKSEIFDDQFSVERPDGSNFTLKIRSTKLEDSAMYFCASSEAPLGGTGELFFGEGSRLTVL.